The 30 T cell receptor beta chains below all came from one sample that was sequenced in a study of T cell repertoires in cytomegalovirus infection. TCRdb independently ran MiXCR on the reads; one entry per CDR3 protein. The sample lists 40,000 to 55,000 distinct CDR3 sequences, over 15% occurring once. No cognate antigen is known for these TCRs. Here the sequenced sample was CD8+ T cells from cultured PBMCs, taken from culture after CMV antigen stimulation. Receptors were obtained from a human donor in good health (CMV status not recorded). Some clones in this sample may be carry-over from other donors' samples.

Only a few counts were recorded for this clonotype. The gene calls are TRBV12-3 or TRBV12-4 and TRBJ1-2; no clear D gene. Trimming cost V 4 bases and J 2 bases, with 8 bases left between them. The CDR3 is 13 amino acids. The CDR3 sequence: CASSSSKNYGYTF. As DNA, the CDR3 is TGTGCCAGCAGTTCCTCGAAGAACTATGGCTACACCTTC.

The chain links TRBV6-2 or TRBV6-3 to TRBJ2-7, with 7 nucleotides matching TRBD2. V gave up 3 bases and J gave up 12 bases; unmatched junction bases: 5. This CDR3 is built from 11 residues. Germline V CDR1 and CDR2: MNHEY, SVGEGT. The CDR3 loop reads CASSYPTSPYF. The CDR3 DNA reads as TGTGCCAGCAGTTATCCGACTAGCCCGTACTTC.

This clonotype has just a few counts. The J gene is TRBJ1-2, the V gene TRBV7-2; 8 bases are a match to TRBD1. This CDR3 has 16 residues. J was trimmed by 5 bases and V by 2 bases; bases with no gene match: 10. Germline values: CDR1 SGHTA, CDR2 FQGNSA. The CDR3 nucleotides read TGTGCCAGCAGCTTAACCTCGACAGGGGTCCCTTATGGCTACACCTTC. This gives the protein CASSLTSTGVPYGYTF. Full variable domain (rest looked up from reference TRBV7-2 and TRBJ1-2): GAGVSQSPSNKVTEKGKDVELRCDPISGHTALYWYRQSLGQGLEFLIYFQGNSAPDKSGLPSDRFSAERTGGSVSTLTIQRTQQEDSAVYLCASSLTSTGVPYGYTFGSGTRLTVV.

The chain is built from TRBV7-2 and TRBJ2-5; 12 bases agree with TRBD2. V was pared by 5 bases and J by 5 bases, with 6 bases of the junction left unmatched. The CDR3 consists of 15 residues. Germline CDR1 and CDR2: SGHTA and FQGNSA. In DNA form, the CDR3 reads TGTGCCAGCAGCCAGTGGACTAGCGGGGAGGAGACCCAGTACTTC. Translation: CASSQWTSGEETQYF. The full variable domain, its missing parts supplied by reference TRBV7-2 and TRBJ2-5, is GAGVSQSPSNKVTEKGKDVELRCDPISGHTALYWYRQSLGQGLEFLIYFQGNSAPDKSGLPSDRFSAERTGGSVSTLTIQRTQQEDSAVYLCASSQWTSGEETQYFGPGTRLLVL.

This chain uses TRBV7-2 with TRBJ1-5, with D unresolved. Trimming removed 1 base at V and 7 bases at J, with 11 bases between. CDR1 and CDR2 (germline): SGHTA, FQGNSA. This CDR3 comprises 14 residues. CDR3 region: CASSLGTVRQPQHF. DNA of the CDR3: TGTGCCAGCAGCTTAGGGACGGTGAGGCAGCCCCAGCATTTT. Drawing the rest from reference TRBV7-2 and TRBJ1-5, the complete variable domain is GAGVSQSPSNKVTEKGKDVELRCDPISGHTALYWYRQSLGQGLEFLIYFQGNSAPDKSGLPSDRFSAERTGGSVSTLTIQRTQQEDSAVYLCASSLGTVRQPQHFGDGTRLSIL.

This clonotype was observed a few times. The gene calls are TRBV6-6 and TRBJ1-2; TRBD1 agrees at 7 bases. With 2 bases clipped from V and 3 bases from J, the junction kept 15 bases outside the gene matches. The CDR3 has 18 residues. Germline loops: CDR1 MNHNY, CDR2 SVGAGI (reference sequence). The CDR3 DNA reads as TGTGCCAGCAGTTACCGGCCAGGGGGTAAGACTGAAGACTATGGCTACACCTTC. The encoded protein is CASSYRPGGKTEDYGYTF.

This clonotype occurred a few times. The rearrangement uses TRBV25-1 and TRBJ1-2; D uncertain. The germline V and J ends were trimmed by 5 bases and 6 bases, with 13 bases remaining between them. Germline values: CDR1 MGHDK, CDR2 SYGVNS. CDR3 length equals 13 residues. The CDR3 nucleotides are TGTGCCAGCAGTCCCTCGACACTCCATGGCTACACCTTC. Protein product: CASSPSTLHGYTF.

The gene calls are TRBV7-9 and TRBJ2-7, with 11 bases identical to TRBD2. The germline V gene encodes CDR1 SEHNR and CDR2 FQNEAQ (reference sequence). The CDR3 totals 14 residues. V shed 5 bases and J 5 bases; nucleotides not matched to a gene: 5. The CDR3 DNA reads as TGTGCCAGCAGCCAACTAGCGGGAGCGGACGAGCAGTACTTC. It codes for CASSQLAGADEQYF. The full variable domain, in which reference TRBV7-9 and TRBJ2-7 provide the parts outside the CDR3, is DTGVSQNPRHKITKRGQNVTFRCDPISEHNRLYWYRQTLGQGPEFLTYFQNEAQLEKSRLLSDRFSAERPKGSFSTLEIQRTEQGDSAMYLCASSQLAGADEQYFGPGTRLTVT.

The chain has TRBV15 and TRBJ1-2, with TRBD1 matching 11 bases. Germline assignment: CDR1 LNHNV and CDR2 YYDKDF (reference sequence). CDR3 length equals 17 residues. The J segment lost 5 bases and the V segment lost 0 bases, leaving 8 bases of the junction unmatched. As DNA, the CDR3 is TGTGCCACCAGCAGAGACAGGACAGGGGGCGCGAGGTATGGCTACACCTTC. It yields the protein CATSRDRTGGARYGYTF.

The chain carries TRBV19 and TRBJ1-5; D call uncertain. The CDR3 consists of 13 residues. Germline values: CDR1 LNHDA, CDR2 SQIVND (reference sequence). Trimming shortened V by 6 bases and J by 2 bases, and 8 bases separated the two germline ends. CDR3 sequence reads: CASSDEGNQPQHF. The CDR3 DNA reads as TGTGCCAGTAGCGACGAGGGCAATCAGCCCCAGCATTTT.

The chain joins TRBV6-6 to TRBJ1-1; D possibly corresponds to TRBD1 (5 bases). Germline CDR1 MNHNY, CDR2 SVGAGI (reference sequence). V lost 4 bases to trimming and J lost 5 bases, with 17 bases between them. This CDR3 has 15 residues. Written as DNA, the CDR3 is TGTGCCAGCAGTTTGGCCCCAGGGAGGGGAACTGAAGCTTTCTTT. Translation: CASSLAPGRGTEAFF.

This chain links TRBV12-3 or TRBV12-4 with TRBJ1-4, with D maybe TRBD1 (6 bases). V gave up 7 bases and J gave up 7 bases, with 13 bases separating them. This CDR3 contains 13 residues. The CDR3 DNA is TGTGCCAGCACCTGGAAGGGGGGTGAAAAACTGTTTTTT. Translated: CASTWKGGEKLFF.

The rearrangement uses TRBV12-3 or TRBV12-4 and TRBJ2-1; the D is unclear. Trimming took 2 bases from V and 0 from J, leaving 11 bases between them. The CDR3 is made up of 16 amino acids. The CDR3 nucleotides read TGTGCCAGCAGTTTAAGTTATCCGAGCTCCTACAATGAGCAGTTCTTC. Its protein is CASSLSYPSSYNEQFF.

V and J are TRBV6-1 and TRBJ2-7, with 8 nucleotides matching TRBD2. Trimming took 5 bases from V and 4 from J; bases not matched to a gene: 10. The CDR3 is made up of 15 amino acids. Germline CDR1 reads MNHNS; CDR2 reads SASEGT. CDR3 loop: CASSLREGIVYEQYF. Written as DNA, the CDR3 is TGTGCCAGCAGTCTTCGGGAGGGGATAGTTTACGAGCAGTACTTC.

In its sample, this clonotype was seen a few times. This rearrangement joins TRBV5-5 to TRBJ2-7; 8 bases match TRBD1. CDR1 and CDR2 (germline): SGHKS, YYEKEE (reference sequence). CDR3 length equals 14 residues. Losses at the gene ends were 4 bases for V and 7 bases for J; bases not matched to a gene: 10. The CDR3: CASSPDRGPWEQYF. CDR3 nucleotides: TGTGCCAGCAGCCCAGACAGGGGCCCTTGGGAGCAGTACTTC.

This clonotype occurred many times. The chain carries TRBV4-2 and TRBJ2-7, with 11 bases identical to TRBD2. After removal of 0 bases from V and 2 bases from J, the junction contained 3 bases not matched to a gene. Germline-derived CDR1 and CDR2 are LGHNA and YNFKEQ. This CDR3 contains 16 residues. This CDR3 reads CASSQEILAGAYEQYF. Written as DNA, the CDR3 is TGTGCCAGCAGCCAAGAGATACTAGCGGGAGCCTACGAGCAGTACTTC.

CDR3 coding DNA: TGTGCCACCAGTGACATCAGGAGCACCGGGGAGCTGTTTTTT. It translates to CATSDIRSTGELFF. This chain connects TRBV24-1 to TRBJ2-2; D remains ambiguous. Germline V gene lookup returns CDR1 KGHDR and CDR2 SFDVKD. CDR3 length equals 14 residues. The germline V and J ends were trimmed by 4 bases and 4 bases, with 9 bases remaining between them.

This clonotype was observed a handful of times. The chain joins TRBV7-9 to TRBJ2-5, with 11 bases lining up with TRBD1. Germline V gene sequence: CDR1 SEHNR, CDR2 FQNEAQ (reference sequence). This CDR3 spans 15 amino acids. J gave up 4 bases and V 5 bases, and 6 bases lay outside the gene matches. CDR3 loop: CASSPQDRGPETQYF. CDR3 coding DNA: TGTGCCAGCAGCCCCCAGGACAGGGGGCCAGAGACCCAGTACTTC.

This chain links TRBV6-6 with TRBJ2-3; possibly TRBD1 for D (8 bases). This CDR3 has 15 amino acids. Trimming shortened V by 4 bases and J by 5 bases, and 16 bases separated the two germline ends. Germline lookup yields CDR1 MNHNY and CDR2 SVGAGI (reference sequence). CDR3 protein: CASSSGGQGEDTQYF. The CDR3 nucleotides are TGTGCCAGCAGTTCGGGAGGACAGGGAGAAGATACGCAGTATTTT.

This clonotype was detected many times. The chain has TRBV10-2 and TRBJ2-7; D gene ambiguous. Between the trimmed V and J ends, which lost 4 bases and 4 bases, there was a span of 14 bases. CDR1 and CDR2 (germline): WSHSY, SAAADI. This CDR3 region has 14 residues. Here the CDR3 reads CASSAGGFGYEQYF. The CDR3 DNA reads TGCGCCAGCAGTGCTGGTGGATTCGGGTACGAGCAGTACTTC.

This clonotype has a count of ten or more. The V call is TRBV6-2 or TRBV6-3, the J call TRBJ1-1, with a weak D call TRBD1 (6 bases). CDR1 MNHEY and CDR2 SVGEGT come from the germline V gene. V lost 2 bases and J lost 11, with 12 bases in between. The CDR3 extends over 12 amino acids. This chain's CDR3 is CASSYPERGAFF. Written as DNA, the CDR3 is TGTGCCAGCAGTTACCCCGAGAGGGGGGCTTTCTTT.

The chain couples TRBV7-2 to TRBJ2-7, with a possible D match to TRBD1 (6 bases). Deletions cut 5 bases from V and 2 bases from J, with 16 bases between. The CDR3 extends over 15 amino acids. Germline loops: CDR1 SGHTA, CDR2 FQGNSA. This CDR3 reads CASSMTGSGTYEQYF. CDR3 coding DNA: TGTGCCAGCAGCATGACAGGTTCGGGGACCTACGAGCAGTACTTC.

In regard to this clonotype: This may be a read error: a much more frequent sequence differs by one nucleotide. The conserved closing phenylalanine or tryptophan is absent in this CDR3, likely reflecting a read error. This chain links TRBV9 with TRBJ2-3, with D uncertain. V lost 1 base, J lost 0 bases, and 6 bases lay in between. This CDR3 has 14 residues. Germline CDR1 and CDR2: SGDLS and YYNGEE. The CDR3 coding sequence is TGTGCCAGCAGCGTAAGAGTCAGCACAGATACGCAGTATTAT. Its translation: CASSVRVSTDTQYY.

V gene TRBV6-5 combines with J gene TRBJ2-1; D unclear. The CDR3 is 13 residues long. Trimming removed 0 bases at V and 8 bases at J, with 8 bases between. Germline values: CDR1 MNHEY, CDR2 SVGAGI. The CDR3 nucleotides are TGTGCCAGCAGTTACTCAATGAGCGATGAGCAGTTCTTC. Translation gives CASSYSMSDEQFF.

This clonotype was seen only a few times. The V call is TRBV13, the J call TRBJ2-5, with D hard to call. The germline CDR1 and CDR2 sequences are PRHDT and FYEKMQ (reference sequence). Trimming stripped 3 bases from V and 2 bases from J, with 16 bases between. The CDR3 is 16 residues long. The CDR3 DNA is TGTGCCAGCAGCTTGGATCGGGCCTCGGCTCAAGAGACCCAGTACTTC. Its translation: CASSLDRASAQETQYF.

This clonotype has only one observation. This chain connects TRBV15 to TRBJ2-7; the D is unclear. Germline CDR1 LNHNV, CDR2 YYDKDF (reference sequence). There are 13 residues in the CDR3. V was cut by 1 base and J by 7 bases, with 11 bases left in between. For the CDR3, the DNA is TGTGCCACCAGCAGAGTAGGTACTGGTGAGCAGTACTTC. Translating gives CATSRVGTGEQYF.

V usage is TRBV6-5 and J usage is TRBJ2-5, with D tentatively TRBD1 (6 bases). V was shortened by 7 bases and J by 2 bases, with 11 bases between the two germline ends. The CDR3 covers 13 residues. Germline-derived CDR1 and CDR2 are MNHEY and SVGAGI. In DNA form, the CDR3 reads TGTGCCAGCATCCCACAGGGTCAAGAGACCCAGTACTTC. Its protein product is CASIPQGQETQYF.

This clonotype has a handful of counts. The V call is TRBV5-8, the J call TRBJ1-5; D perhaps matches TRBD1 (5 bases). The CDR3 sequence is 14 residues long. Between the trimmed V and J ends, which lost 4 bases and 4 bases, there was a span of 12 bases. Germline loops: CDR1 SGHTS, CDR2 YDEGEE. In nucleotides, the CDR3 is TGTGCCAGCAGCGCTAGACAGACGAATCAGCCCCAGCATTTT. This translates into CASSARQTNQPQHF.

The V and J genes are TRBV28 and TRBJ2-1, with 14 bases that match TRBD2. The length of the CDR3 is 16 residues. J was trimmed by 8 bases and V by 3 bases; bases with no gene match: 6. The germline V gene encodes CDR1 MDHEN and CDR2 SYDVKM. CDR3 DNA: TGTGCCAGCAGTTTGATGGGGACTAGCGGGAGTGATGAGCAGTTCTTC. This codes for CASSLMGTSGSDEQFF.

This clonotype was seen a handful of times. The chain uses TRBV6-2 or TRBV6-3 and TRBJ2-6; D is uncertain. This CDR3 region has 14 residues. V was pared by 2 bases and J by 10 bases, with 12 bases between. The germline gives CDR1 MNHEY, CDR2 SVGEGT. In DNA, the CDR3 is TGTGCCAGCAGTTACACAGTCACGGAGAACGTCCTGACTTTC. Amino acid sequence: CASSYTVTENVLTF.